This T cell receptor beta chain was captured in a study of T cell repertoires in cytomegalovirus infection. Across the whole study: Public TCR beta signatures marked donors with CMV infection and the matching HLA.

V was pared by 5 bases and J by 2 bases, with 18 bases of the junction left unmatched. The CDR3 runs 19 residues. Per germline, CDR1 MDHEN and CDR2 SYDVKM. In the case of this clonotype: Its antigen is currently unknown.

One entry per CDR3 protein, called by TCRdb with MiXCR from the reads. This sample carries about 740,000 distinct CDR3 sequences, 35% of them seen once, and the ten largest clones take around 2.8%. Study-wide results and caveats: Clonotype analysis showed dominance of the ex vivo response by HLA-C-restricted CMV-specific TCR beta clonotypes. Pooled public TCR beta family frequency picked out CMV carriers with the relevant HLA.

The rearrangement uses TRBV28 and TRBJ2-3; 8 nucleotides line up with TRBD1. The sample was PBMCs. The source is a human donor in good health (CMV status not recorded). Some clones in this sample may be carry-over from other donors' samples. CDR3 sequence (DNA): TGTGCCAGCAGTGGGGAAAAAGAGACAGGGGCCCCTTCCACAGATACGCAGTATTTT. Translating gives CASSGEKETGAPSTDTQYF.